This T cell receptor beta chain originates from a study of T-cell reconstitution after alpha-beta-depleted transplantation in children. Ten or more counts support this clonotype. Its specificity is not known. TCRbeta library construction was performed incorporating unique molecular identifiers. TCRdb analysed the PCR reads with MiXCR anew, one entry per CDR3 protein. Of about 180,000 distinct CDR3 sequences listed, over 8.5% were seen once; the top ten hold roughly 13%. In germline, CDR1 is SGHNT, CDR2 YENEEA. The CDR3 has 16 amino acids. Trimming cost V 5 bases and J 5 bases, with 18 bases left between them. The study's findings and limits: About two months after transplant, alpha-beta T cells reportedly came from several hundred expanded graft clones. Surviving recipient T cells and intrathymic progenitors accounted for some patients' high TCRbeta diversity at day 60. Newly produced T cells mostly accounted for T-cell counts and diversity one year post-transplant.

This TCR came from a boy younger than 10 with acute myeloid leukemia, due to receive a stem cell transplant. This sample comprised PBMCs, obtained before TCRalphabeta/CD19-depleted stem cell transplant. The chain links TRBV11-3 to TRBJ2-2, with D perhaps TRBD2 (5 bases). The DNA of the CDR3 is TGTGCCAGCAGCGTCAACCTCCGGGGTTTGACCGGGGAGCTGTTTTTT. It encodes CASSVNLRGLTGELFF. Looking up the rest from reference TRBV11-3 and TRBJ2-2 gives the full variable domain: EAGVVQSPRYKIIEKKQPVAFWCNPISGHNTLYWYLQNLGQGPELLIRYENEEAVDDSQLPKDRFSAERLKGVDSTLKIQPAELGDSAVYLCASSVNLRGLTGELFFGEGSRLTVL.